This T cell receptor (beta chain) comes out of a study of shared clonotypes between healthy human individuals. Study processing details: Quality scores were absent from the junction-only immunoSEQ sequences, so filtering differed. The table came from immunoSEQ multiplex PCR; TCRdb's copy has only in-frame clones and leaves some out. V, J and clone size derive from that table, while D and trimming were established from the DNA sequence. Here the sample spans 2,500,000 or so clones, less than 95% being singletons. Trimming shortened V by 3 bases and J by 5 bases, and 6 bases separated the two germline ends. The CDR3 spans 11 residues. Germline loops: CDR1 SGDLS, CDR2 YYNGEE.

The chain carries TRBV9 and TRBJ2-7; D ambiguous. The source material was naive CD4+ T cells from PBMCs. Stated subset: CD45RA+ positively selected. This sequence originates from a man between 18 and 35 years old in good health. Some clones in this sample may be carry-over from other donors' samples. CDR3 sequence reads: CASSDNNEQYF. The CDR3 bases are TGTGCCAGCAGCGACAACAACGAGCAGTACTTC.